What follows are 16 T cell receptor beta chains derived from one specimen sequenced in a study of blood T cells in healthy people across ages. Alongside a J-beta primer mix, a sample-barcoded 5' primer served in a second PCR lasting about 7 to 12 cycles. Each CDR3 protein gets one entry after TCRdb re-called the 5' RACE reads with MiXCR. The sample has roughly 2 million distinct CDR3 sequences, about 50% seen once; the top ten hold approximately 2%. The sample comprised blood. These receptors were obtained from a woman between 35 and 50 years old in good health.

This clonotype was counted only a few times. V gene TRBV20-1 combines with J gene TRBJ2-7, with 7 bases fitting TRBD2. The germline CDR1 and CDR2 sequences are DFQATT and SNEGSKA (reference sequence). V lost 6 bases, J lost 4 bases, and 12 bases stayed unmatched. The CDR3 spans 14 residues. CDR3 in DNA: TGCAGTGCCCAACCGGGACTACCACTTTACGAGCAGTACTTC. It codes for CSAQPGLPLYEQYF.

The V call is TRBV6-2 or TRBV6-3, the J call TRBJ2-3; D not resolved. The CDR3 length is 14 residues. Trimming took 7 bases from V and 2 from J, leaving 13 bases between them. Germline values: CDR1 MNHEY, CDR2 SVGEGT. Here the CDR3 DNA reads TGTGCCAGCACGGGTGGCCTCTACACAGATACGCAGTATTTT. This gives the protein CASTGGLYTDTQYF.

V and J are TRBV6-6 and TRBJ2-7; D unresolved. The CDR3 contains 14 residues. Trimming cost V 4 bases and J 2 bases, with 12 bases left between them. The V gene's germline CDR1 is MNHNY and CDR2 SVGAGI (reference sequence). Here the CDR3 reads CASSFPENTYEQYF. The CDR3, as DNA: TGTGCCAGCAGTTTCCCGGAGAATACCTACGAGCAGTACTTC.

CDR3 residues: CASKLDWGTDTQYF. In DNA, the CDR3 is TGTGCCAGCAAACTAGATTGGGGCACAGATACGCAGTATTTT. The chain is built from TRBV12-3 or TRBV12-4 and TRBJ2-3; TRBD2 is a possible D gene (5 bases). This CDR3 contains 14 residues. Trimming removed 7 bases at V and 1 base at J, with 12 bases between.

This clonotype was picked up one time. This CDR3 is CASSAGQGVGSPLHF. CDR3 bases: TGTGCCAGCAGCGCAGGACAGGGCGTAGGTTCACCCCTCCACTTT. The chain joins TRBV7-2 to TRBJ1-6; 8 nucleotides match TRBD1. The V and J ends lost 5 bases and 9 bases, in that order; junction bases with no gene match: 9. The CDR3 length is 15 residues. Looked up from germline, CDR1 is SGHTA and CDR2 is FQGNSA.

The sample holds a few counts of this clonotype. CDR3 sequence (DNA): TGCGCCAGCAGCCAAGAGTGGGGGACCTACACCTTC. This sequence encodes CASSQEWGTYTF. The V gene is TRBV4-3, the J gene TRBJ1-2; perhaps TRBD1 as D (5 bases). This CDR3 contains 12 residues. CDR1 LGHNA and CDR2 YSLEER come from the germline V gene. V was cut by 0 bases and J by 10 bases, with 9 bases left in between.

The chain recombines TRBV4-2 with TRBJ2-7; 10 positions match TRBD2. Germline-derived CDR1 and CDR2 are LGHNA and YNFKEQ. The CDR3 consists of 19 residues. After removal of 1 base from V and 4 bases from J, the junction contained 16 bases not matched to a gene. The CDR3 region is CASSQGLAGGSKQEYEQYF. CDR3 nucleotide sequence: TGTGCCAGCAGCCAAGGGTTAGCGGGGGGAAGCAAGCAGGAATACGAGCAGTACTTC.

V usage is TRBV27 and J usage is TRBJ2-5; D call uncertain. V lost 3 bases and J 0 bases, leaving 17 bases between the germline ends. The germline V gene has CDR1 MNHEY and CDR2 SMNVEV (reference sequence). The CDR3 spans 17 residues. CDR3 sequence reads: CASSFRAAKRYQETQYF. DNA of the CDR3: TGTGCCAGCAGTTTTAGGGCGGCCAAACGGTACCAAGAGACCCAGTACTTC.

This clonotype has more than one count but fewer than ten. The V gene is TRBV6-5, the J gene TRBJ2-3; perhaps TRBD1 as D (6 bases). V dropped 2 bases and J dropped 4 bases, with 16 bases sitting between them. Per germline, CDR1 MNHEY and CDR2 SVGAGI. The CDR3 extends over 16 amino acids. The CDR3 here is CASSYRIQGIADTQYF. The CDR3 DNA is TGTGCCAGCAGTTACCGAATACAGGGTATCGCAGATACGCAGTATTTT.

This clonotype was counted only a few times. At one end, the junction sequence differs from germline, possibly due to a read error. CDR3 protein: CASSQDRNNEQFF. DNA of the CDR3: TGTGCCAGCAGCCAAGACAGGAACAATGAGCAGTTCTTC. The chain couples TRBV4-1 to TRBJ2-1; D is perhaps TRBD1 (6 bases). Germline V gene data show CDR1 as MGHRA and CDR2 as YSYEKL. This CDR3 has 13 amino acids.

This clonotype was seen more than once but under ten times. This rearrangement joins TRBV4-3 to TRBJ2-4, with TRBD1 matching over 8 bases. Germline CDR1 reads LGHNA; CDR2 reads YSLEER. V was pared by 0 bases and J by 4 bases, with 5 bases of the junction left unmatched. The CDR3 totals 16 residues. The CDR3 DNA follows: TGCGCCAGCAGCCAAGAAATCCAGGGGGCAAAAAACATTCAGTACTTC. This codes for CASSQEIQGAKNIQYF.

V is TRBV21-1 and J is TRBJ2-2; TRBD1, the D gene given by the table, was not confirmed from the DNA. TRBV21-1 is listed as a pseudogene. The CDR3 is 19 amino acids. This CDR3 is CASSTWVFPGQGRTGELFF. In DNA, the CDR3 is TGTGCCAGCAGCACCTGGGTTTTTCCGGGACAGGGGAGGACCGGGGAGCTGTTTTTT.

V gene TRBV21-1 combines with J gene TRBJ2-2; the table's TRBD2 call for D was not verified on the DNA. TRBV21-1 is assigned pseudogene status. CDR3 length: 17 residues. CDR3 nucleotide sequence: TGTGCCAGCAGCAAACTAGGGTTAGTTCCGCCCACCGGGGAGCTGTTTTTT. Protein sequence: CASSKLGLVPPTGELFF.

The V call is TRBV9, the J call TRBJ2-5, with D possibly being TRBD1 (5 bases). Trimming pared 0 bases from V and 1 base from J, leaving 13 bases between. Germline V gives CDR1 SGDLS, CDR2 YYNGEE. This CDR3 has 16 residues. The CDR3 loop is CASSVEGAGIQETQYF. The CDR3 bases are TGTGCCAGCAGCGTAGAAGGGGCCGGAATCCAAGAGACCCAGTACTTC.

This chain links TRBV4-3 with TRBJ1-6, with D tentatively TRBD1 (5 bases). The CDR3 extends over 14 amino acids. Trimming cost V 1 base and J 10 bases, with 11 bases left between them. Germline CDR1 is LGHNA and CDR2 is YSLEER. CDR3 residues: CASSQGPGQSPLHF. The CDR3, as DNA: TGCGCCAGCAGCCAAGGTCCGGGGCAATCACCCCTCCACTTT.

The chain links TRBV6-6 to TRBJ1-4; D not certain. Germline lookup yields CDR1 MNHNY and CDR2 SVGAGI (reference sequence). The CDR3 loop spans 15 amino acids. V was clipped by 2 bases and J by 0 bases, with 7 bases between them. The CDR3 sequence is CASSYGLATNEKLFF. In DNA, the CDR3 is TGTGCCAGCAGTTACGGCCTTGCAACTAATGAAAAACTGTTTTTT.